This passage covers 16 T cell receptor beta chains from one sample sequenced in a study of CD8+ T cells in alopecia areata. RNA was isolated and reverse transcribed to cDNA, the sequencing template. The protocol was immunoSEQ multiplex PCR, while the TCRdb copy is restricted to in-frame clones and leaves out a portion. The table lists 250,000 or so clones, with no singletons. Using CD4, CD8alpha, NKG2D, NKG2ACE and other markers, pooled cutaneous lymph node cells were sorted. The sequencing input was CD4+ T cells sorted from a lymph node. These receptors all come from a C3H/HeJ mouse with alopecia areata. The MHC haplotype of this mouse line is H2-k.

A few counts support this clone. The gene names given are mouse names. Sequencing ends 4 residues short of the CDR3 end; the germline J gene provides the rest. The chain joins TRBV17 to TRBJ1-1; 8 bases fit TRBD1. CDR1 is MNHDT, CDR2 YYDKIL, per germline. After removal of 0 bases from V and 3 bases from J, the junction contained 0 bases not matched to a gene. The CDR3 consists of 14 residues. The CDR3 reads CASSRETGDTEVFF. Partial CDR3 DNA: TGTGCTAGCAGTAGAGAGACAGGGGACACA.

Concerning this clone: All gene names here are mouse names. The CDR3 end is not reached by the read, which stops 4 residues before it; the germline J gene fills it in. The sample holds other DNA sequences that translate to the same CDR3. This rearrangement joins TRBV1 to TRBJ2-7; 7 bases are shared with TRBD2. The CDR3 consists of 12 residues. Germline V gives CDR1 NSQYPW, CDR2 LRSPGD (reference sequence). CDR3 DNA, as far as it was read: TGCACCTGCAGTGCGGGGGGGAAT. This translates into CTCSAGGN. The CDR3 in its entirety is CTCSAGGNEQYF.

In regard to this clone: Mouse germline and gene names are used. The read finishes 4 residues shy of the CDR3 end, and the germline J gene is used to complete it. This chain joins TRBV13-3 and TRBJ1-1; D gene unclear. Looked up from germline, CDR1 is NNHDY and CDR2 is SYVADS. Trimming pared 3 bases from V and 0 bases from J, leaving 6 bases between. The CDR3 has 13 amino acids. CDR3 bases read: TGTGCCAGCAGTGTCACTGCAAACACA. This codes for CASSVTANT. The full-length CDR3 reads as CASSVTANTEVFF.

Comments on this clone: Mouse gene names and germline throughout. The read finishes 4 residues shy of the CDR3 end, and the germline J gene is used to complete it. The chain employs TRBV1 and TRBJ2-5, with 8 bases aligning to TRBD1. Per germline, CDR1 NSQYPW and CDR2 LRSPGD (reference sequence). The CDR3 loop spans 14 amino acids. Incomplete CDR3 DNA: TGCACCTGCAGTCCCTCCAGGGGGCGAGAC. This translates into CTCSPSRGRD. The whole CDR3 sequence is CTCSPSRGRDTQYF.

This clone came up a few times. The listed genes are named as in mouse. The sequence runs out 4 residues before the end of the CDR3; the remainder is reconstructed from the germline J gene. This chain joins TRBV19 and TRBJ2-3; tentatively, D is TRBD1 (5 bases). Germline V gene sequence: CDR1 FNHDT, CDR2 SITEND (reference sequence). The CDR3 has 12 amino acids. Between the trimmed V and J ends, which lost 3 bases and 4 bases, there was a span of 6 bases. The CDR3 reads CASSTGTETLYF. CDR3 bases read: TGTGCCAGCAGTACAGGGACAGAA.

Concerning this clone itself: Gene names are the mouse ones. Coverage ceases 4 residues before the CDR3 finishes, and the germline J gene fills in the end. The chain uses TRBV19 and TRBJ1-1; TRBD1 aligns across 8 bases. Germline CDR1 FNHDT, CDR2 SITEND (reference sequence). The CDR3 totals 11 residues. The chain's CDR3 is CASSDRGEVFF. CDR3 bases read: TGTGCCAGCAGTGACAGGGGA. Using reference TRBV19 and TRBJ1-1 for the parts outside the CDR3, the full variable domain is GGIITQTPKFLIGQEGQKLTLKCQQNFNHDTMYWYRQDSGKGLRLIYYSITENDLQKGDLSEGYDASREKKSSFSLTVTSAQKNEMAVFLCASSDRGEVFFGKGTRLTVV.

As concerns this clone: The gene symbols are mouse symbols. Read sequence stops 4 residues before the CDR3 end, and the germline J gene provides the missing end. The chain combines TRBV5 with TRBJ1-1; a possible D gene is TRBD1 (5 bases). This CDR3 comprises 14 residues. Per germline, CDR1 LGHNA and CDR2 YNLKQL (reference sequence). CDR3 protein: CASSQDRGVGEVFF. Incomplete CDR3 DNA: TGTGCCAGCAGCCAAGATCGGGGGGTGGGA.

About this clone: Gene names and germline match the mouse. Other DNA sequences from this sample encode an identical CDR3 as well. CDR3: CASRTSSAETLYF. The DNA read from the CDR3 is TGTGCCAGCAGGACTTCTAGTGCAGAA. The rearrangement links TRBV13-1 to TRBJ2-3; no clear D. The CDR3 end falls 4 residues outside the read, so it is completed with the germline J gene. Deletions cut 5 bases from V and 0 bases from J, with 7 bases between. CDR1 and CDR2 from the germline V gene are NSHNY and SYGAGN. The CDR3 is 13 residues long.

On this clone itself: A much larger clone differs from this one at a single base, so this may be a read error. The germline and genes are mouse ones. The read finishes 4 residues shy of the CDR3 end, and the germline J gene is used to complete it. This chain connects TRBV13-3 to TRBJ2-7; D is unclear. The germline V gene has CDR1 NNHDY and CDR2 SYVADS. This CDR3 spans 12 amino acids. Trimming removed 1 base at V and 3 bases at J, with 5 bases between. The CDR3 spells CASSDQNYEQYF. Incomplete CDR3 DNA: TGTGCCAGCAGTGATCAGAACTAT.

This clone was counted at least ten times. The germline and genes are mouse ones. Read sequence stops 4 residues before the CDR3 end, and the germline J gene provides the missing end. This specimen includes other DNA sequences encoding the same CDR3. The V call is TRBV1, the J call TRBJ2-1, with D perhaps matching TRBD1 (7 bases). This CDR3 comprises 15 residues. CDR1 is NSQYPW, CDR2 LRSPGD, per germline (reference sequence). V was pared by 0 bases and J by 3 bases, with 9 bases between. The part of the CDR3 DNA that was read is TGCACCTGCAGTGCAGAGCAGGGGGGCTATGCT. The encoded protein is CTCSAEQGGYA. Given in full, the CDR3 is CTCSAEQGGYAEQFF.

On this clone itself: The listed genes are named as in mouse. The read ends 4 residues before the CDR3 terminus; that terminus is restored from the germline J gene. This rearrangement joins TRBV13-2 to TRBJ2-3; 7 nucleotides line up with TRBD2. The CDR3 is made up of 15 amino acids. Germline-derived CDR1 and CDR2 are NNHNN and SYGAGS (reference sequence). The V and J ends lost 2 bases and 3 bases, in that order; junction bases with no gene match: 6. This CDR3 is CASGEVGGAAETLYF. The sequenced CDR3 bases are TGTGCCAGCGGTGAGGTGGGGGGAGCGGCAGAA.

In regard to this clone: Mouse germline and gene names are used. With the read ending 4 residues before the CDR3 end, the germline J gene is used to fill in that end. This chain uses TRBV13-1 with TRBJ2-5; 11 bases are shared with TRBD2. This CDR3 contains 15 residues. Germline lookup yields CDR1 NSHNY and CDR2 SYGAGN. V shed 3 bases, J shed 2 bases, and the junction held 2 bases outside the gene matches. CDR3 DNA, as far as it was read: TGTGCCAGCAGTGGGGGACTGGGGGTCCAAGAC. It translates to CASSGGLGVQD. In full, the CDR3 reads CASSGGLGVQDTQYF.

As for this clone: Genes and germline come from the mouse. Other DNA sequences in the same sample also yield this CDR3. The CDR3 reads CASSITSNTGQLYF. Partial CDR3 DNA: TGTGCCAGCAGTATTACATCAAACACCGGG. This chain connects TRBV19 to TRBJ2-2, with D unresolved. The DNA ends 4 residues before the CDR3 does, and the rest of the CDR3 is filled in from the germline J gene. CDR1 FNHDT and CDR2 SITEND come from the germline V gene (reference sequence). The V and J ends lost 2 bases and 0 bases respectively, with 5 bases between them. The CDR3 is made up of 14 amino acids.

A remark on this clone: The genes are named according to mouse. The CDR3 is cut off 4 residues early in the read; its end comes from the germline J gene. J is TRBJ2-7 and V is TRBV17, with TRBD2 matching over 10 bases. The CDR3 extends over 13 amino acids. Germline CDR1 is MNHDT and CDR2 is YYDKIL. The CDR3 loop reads CASSQLGGYEQYF. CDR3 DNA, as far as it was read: TGTGCTAGCTCTCAACTGGGGGGGTAT. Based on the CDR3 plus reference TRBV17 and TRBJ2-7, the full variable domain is DTTVKQNPRYKLARVGKPVNLICSQTMNHDTMYWYQKKPNQAPKLLLFYYDKILNREADTFEKFQSSRPNNSFCSLYIGSAGLEYSAMYLCASSQLGGYEQYFGPGTRLTVL.

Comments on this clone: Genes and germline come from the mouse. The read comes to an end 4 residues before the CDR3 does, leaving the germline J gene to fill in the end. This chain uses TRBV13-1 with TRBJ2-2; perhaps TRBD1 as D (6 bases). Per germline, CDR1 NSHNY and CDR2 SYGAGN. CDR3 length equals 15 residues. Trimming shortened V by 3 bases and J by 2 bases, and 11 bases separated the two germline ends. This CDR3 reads CASSGERGNTGQLYF. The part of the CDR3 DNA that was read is TGTGCCAGCAGTGGGGAGAGGGGGAACACCGGG.

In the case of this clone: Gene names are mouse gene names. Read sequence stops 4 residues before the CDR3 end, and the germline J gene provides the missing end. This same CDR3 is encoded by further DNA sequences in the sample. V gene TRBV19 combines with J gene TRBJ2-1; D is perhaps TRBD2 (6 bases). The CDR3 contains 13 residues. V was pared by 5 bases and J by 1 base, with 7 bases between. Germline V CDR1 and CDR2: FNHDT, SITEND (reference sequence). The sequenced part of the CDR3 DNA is TGTGCCAGCAGGCTGGGGAACTATGCT. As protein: CASRLGNYA. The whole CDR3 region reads CASRLGNYAEQFF.